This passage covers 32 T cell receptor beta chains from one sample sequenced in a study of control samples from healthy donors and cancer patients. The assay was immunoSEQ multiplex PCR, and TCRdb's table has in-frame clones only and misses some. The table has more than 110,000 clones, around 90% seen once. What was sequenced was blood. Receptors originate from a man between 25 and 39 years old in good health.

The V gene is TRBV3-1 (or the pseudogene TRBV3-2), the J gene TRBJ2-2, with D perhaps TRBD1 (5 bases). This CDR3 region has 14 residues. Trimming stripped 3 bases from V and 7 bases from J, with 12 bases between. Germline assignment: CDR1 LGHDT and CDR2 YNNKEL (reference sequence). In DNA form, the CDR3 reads TGTGCCAGCAGCCAGCAGGGTTCGTACGGGGAGCTGTTTTTT. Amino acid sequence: CASSQQGSYGELFF.

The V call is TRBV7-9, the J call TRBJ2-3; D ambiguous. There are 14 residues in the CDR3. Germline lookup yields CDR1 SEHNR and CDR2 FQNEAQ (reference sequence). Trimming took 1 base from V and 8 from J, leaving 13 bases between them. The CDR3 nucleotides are TGTGCCAGCAGCTTAGAGGCTCTACAAGTTACGCAGTATTTT. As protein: CASSLEALQVTQYF.

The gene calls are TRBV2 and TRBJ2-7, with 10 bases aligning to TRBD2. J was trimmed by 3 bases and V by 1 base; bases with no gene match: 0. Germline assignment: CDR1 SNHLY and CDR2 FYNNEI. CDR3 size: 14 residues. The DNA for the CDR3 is TGTGCCAGCAGTGAAGGACTAGCGGGCTACGAGCAGTACTTC. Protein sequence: CASSEGLAGYEQYF.

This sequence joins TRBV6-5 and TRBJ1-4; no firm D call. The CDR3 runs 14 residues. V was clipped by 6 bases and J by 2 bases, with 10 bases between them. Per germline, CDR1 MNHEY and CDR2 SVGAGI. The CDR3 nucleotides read TGTGCCAGCAGGATGACGGCGACTAATGAAAAACTGTTTTTT. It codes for CASRMTATNEKLFF.

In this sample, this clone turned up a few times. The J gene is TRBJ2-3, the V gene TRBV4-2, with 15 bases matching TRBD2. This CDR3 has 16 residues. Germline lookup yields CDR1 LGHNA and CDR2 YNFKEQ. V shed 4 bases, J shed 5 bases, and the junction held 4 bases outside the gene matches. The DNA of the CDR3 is TGTGCCAGCAGCCCCGGACTAGCGGGAGGGATAGATACGCAGTATTTT. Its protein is CASSPGLAGGIDTQYF.

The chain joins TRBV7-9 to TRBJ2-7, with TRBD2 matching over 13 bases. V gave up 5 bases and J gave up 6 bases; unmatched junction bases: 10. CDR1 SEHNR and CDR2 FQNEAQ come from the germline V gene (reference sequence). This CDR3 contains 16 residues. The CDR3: CASSRYGLAGESEQYF. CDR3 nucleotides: TGTGCCAGCAGCCGATACGGACTAGCGGGAGAAAGCGAGCAGTACTTC.

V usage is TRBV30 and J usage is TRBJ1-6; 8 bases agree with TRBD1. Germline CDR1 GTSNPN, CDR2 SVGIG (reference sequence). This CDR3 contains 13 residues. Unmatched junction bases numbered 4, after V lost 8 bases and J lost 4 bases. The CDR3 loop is CAGRQGYNSPLHF. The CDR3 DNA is TGTGCCGGTAGACAGGGGTATAATTCACCCCTCCACTTT.

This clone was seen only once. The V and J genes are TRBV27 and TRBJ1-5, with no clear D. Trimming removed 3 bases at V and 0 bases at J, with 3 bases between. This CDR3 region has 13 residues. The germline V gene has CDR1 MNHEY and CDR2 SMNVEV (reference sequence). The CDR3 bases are TGTGCCAGCAGTTTTTATAGCAATCAGCCCCAGCATTTT. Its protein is CASSFYSNQPQHF.

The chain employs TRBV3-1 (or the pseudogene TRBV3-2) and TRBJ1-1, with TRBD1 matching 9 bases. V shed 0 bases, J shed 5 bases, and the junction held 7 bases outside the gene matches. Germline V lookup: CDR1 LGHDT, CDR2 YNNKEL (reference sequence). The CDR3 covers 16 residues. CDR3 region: CASSQDWTGAGTEAFF. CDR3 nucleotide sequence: TGTGCCAGCAGCCAAGATTGGACAGGGGCTGGAACTGAAGCTTTCTTT.

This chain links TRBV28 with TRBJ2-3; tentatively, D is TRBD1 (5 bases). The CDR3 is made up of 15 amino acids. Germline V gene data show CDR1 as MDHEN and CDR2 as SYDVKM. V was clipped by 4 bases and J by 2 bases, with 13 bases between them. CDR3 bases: TGTGCCAGCAGTTCGCTGAACAGGAACACAGATACGCAGTATTTT. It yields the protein CASSSLNRNTDTQYF.

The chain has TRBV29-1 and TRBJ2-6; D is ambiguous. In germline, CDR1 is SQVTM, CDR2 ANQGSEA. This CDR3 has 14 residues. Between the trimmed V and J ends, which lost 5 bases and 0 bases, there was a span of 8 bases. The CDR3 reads CSVSVLSGANVLTF. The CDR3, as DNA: TGCAGCGTTTCGGTCCTCTCTGGGGCCAACGTCCTGACTTTC. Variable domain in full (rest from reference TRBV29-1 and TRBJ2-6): SAVISQKPSRDICQRGTSLTIQCQVDSQVTMMFWYRQQPGQSLTLIATANQGSEATYESGFVIDKFPISRPNLTFSTLTVSNMSPEDSSIYLCSVSVLSGANVLTFGAGSRLTVL.

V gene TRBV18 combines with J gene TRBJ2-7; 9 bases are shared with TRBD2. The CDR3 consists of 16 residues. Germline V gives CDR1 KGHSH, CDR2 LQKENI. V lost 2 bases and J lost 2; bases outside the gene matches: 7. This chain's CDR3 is CASSPGASGVTYEQYF. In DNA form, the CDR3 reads TGTGCCAGCTCACCAGGGGCTAGCGGGGTGACCTACGAGCAGTACTTC.

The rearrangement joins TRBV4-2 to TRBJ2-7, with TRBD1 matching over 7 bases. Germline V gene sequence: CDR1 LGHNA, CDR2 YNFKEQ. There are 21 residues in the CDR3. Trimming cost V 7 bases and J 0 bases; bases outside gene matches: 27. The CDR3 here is CASTPKQLLNLYGTVSYEQYF. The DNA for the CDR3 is TGTGCCAGCACTCCAAAACAACTCCTTAACCTGTACGGGACAGTCTCCTACGAGCAGTACTTC.

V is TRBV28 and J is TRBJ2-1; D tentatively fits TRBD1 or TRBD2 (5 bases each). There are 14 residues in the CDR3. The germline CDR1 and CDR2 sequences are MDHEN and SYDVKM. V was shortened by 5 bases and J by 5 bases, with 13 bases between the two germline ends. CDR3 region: CASSTSGTNNEQFF. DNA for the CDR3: TGTGCCAGCAGTACTTCCGGGACCAACAATGAGCAGTTCTTC.

The CDR3 is CASSYAQGSYNEQFF. CDR3 nucleotide sequence: TGTGCCAGCAGTTACGCCCAGGGGTCCTACAATGAGCAGTTCTTC. V gene TRBV6-5 combines with J gene TRBJ2-1, with TRBD1 as a possible D gene (6 bases). The CDR3 extends over 15 amino acids. Per germline, CDR1 MNHEY and CDR2 SVGAGI. The ends were cut back, 2 bases at V and 1 base at J, with 9 bases in the middle.

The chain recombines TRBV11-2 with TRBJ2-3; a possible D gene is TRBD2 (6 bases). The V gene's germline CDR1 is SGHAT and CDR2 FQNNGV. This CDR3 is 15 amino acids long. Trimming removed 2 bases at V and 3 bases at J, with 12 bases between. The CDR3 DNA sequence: TGTGCCAGCAGCTTAAGCGGGTCAGGTACAGATACGCAGTATTTT. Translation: CASSLSGSGTDTQYF.

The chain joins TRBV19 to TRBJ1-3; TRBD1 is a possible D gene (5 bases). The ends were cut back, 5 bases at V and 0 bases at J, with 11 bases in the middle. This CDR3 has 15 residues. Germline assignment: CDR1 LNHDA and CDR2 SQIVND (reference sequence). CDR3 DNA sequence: TGTGCCAGTAGTGTAGGACATATCTCTGGAAACACCATATATTTT. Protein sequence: CASSVGHISGNTIYF.

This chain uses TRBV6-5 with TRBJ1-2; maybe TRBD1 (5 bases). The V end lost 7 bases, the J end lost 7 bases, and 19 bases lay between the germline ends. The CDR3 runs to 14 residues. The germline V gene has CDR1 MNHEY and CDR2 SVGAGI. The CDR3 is CASISRTGGRGYTF. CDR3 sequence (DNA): TGTGCCAGCATATCACGAACAGGAGGTCGTGGCTACACCTTC.

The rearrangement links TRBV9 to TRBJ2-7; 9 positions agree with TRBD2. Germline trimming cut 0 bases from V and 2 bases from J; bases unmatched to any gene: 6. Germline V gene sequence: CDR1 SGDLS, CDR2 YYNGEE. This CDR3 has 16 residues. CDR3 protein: CASSVARLAATYEQYF. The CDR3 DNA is TGTGCCAGCAGCGTAGCAAGACTAGCGGCAACCTACGAGCAGTACTTC.

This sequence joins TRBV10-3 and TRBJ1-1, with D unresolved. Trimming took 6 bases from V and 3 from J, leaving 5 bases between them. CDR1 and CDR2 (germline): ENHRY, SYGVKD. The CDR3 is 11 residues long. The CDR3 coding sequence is TGTGCCATCAGGGGCGACACTGAAGCTTTCTTT. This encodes CAIRGDTEAFF.

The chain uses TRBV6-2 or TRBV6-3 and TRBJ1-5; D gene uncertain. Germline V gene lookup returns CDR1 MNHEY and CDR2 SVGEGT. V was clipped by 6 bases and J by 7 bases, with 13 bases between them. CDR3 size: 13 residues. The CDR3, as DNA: TGTGCCAGCAGCCCCGCCGAGCGCCAGCCCCAGCATTTT. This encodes CASSPAERQPQHF.

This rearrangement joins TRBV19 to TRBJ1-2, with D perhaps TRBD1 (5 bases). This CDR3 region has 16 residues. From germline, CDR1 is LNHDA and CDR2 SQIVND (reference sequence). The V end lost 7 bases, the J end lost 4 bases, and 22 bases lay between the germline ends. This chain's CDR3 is CASNPFPGEPAYGYTF. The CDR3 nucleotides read TGTGCCAGTAACCCCTTCCCGGGGGAGCCGGCCTATGGCTACACCTTC. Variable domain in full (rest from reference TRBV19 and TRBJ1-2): DGGITQSPKYLFRKEGQNVTLSCEQNLNHDAMYWYRQDPGQGLRLIYYSQIVNDFQKGDIAEGYSVSREKKESFPLTVTSAQKNPTAFYLCASNPFPGEPAYGYTFGSGTRLTVV.

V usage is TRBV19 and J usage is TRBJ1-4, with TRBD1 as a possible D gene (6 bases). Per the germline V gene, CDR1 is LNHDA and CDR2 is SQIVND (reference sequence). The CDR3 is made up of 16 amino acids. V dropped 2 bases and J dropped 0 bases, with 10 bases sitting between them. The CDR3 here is CASSINSGATNEKLFF. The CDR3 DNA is TGTGCCAGTAGTATAAACTCAGGGGCAACTAATGAAAAACTGTTTTTT.

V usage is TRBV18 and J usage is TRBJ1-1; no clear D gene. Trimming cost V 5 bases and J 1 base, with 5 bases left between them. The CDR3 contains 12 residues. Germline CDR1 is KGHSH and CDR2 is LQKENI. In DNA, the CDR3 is TGTGCCAGCTCATCCGGGAACACTGAAGCTTTCTTT. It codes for CASSSGNTEAFF.

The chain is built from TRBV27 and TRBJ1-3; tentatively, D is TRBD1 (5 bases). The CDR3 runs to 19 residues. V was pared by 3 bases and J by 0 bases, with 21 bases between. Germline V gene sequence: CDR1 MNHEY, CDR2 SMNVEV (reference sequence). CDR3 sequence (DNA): TGTGCCAGCAGTTTTTCGTTTTCTGCGGGGGAAAGCTCTGGAAACACCATATATTTT. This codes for CASSFSFSAGESSGNTIYF.

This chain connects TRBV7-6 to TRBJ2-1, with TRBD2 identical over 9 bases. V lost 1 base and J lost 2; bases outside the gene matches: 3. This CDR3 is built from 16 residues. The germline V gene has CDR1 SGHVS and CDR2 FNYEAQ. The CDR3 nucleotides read TGTGCCAGCAGCTTAGGGGGCGGGAGGGCCTACAATGAGCAGTTCTTC. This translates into CASSLGGGRAYNEQFF.

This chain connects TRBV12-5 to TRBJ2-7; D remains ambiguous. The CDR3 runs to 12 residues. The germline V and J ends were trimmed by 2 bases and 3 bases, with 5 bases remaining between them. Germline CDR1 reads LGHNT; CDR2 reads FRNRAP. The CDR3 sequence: CASGLSNYEQYF. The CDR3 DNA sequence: TGTGCTAGTGGTTTGTCAAACTACGAGCAGTACTTC. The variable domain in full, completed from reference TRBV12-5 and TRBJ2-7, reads DARVTQTPRHKVTEMGQEVTMRCQPILGHNTVFWYRQTMMQGLELLAYFRNRAPLDDSGMPKDRFSAEMPDATLATLKIQPSEPRDSAVYFCASGLSNYEQYFGPGTRLTVT.

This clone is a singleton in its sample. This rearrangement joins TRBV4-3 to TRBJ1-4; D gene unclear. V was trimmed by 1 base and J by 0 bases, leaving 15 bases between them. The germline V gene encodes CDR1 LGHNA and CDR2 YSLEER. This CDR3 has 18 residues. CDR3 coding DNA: TGCGCCAGCAGCCAAGTTGGGTCGAACCTTGCAACTAATGAAAAACTGTTTTTT. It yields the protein CASSQVGSNLATNEKLFF.

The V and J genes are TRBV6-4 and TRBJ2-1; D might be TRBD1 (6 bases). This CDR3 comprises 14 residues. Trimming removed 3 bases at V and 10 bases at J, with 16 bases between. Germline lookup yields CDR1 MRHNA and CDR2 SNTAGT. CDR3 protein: CASSELLEQGEQFF. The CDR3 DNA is TGTGCCAGCAGTGAACTTTTAGAACAGGGAGAGCAGTTCTTC.

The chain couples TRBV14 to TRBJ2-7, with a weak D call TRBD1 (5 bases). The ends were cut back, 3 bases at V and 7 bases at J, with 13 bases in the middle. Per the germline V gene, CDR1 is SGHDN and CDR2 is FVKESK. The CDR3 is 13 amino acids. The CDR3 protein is CASSQRLDSEQYF. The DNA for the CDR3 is TGTGCCAGCAGCCAGAGATTAGACAGTGAGCAGTACTTC. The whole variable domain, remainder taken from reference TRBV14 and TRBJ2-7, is EAGVTQFPSHSVIEKGQTVTLRCDPISGHDNLYWYRRVMGKEIKFLLHFVKESKQDESGMPNNRFLAERTGGTYSTLKVQPAELEDSGVYFCASSQRLDSEQYFGPGTRLTVT.

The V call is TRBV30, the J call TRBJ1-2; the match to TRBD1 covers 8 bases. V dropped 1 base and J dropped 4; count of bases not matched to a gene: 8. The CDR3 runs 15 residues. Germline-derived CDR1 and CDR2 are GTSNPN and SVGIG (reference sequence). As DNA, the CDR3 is TGTGCCTGGAGTGCTGGACAGGGTGATATCTATGGCTACACCTTC. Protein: CAWSAGQGDIYGYTF.

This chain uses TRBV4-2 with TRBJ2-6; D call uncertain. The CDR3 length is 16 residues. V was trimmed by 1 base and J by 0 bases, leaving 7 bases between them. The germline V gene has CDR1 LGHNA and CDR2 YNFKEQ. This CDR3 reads CASSQGTSSGANVLTF. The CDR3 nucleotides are TGTGCCAGCAGCCAAGGAACAAGCTCTGGGGCCAACGTCCTGACTTTC.